The entry below describes one T cell receptor (beta chain). Antigen: not known. The sample belongs to a study of T-cell memory formation after mild COVID-19. V was cut by 0 bases and J by 0 bases, with 7 bases left in between. CDR1 is ENHRY and CDR2 is SYGVKD in the germline V gene. The CDR3 contains 15 residues. TCRdb reprocessed the 5' RACE reads with MiXCR, giving one entry per CDR3 protein. The repertoire consists of 250,000 to 300,000 distinct CDR3 sequences, with roughly 17% occurring once and the leading ten covering around 23%. Regarding the study as a whole: Clones which contracted sat mainly in CM and EM if CD4+, and in EMRA if CD8+. CD4+ bias marked clones expanding day 15 to 37, unlike balanced contracting clones.

Sequencing was carried out using PBMCs or a T cell subset sorted from them (not recorded which). The V call is TRBV10-3, the J call TRBJ2-3; D uncertain. The source is a man aged 18 to 30 who had mild COVID-19 (a few samples of this study predate the infection). Cell type and time point are not known. The CDR3 spells CAISESMGSTDTQYF. In DNA form, the CDR3 reads TGTGCCATCAGTGAGTCCATGGGGAGCACAGATACGCAGTATTTT.